A selection of T cell receptor beta chains follows, all from one sample in a study of shared clonotypes between healthy human individuals. Clones were read by immunoSEQ multiplex PCR, and TCRdb kept only the in-frame ones, dropping some. The table lists over 2 million clones, about 95% of them singletons, with more than 0.95% in the top ten. The sequencing input was naive CD8+ T cells sorted from blood. These receptor sequences come from a man aged 18 to 30 in good health. Each CDR3 is given with its conserved first and last residue. D genes are given only for firm matches. Size is stated for part of the rows, as once, few or many counts, or as a class when the clone is expanded.

J: TRBJ2-7
D: NA
V: TRBV28
size: NA
DNA: TGTGCCAGCAGTTTACCCTCTGGGGAGCAGTACTTC
CDR3: CASSLPSGEQYF

J: TRBJ2-7
D: NA
V: TRBV6-5
size: NA
DNA: TGTGCCAGCAGTCCCGGGCTCACCTACGAGCAGTACTTC
CDR3: CASSPGLTYEQYF

J: TRBJ1-6
D: NA
V: TRBV14
size: NA
DNA: TGTGCCAGCAGCCAAGATATTGTGTCGGCAGGCGGGCCACCCCTCCACTTT
CDR3: CASSQDIVSAGGPPLHF

J: TRBJ2-3
D: TRBD2
V: TRBV28
size: NA
DNA: TGTGCCAGCAGTTTCGGGGGGGTCACAGATACGCAGTATTTT
CDR3: CASSFGGVTDTQYF

J: TRBJ1-5
D: NA
V: TRBV9
size: NA
DNA: TGTGCCAGCAGCGTAGAAGGATATCAGCCCCAGCATTTT
CDR3: CASSVEGYQPQHF

J: TRBJ2-6
D: NA
V: TRBV6-4
size: NA
DNA: TGTGCCAGCCCGACGGACGAAAGCTCTGGGGCCAACGTCCTGACTTTC
CDR3: CASPTDESSGANVLTF

J: TRBJ2-1
D: NA
V: TRBV27
size: NA
DNA: TGTGCCAGCAGTTTCCTAGTGGGGGGCAATGAGCAGTTCTTC
CDR3: CASSFLVGGNEQFF

J: TRBJ1-5
D: NA
V: TRBV27
size: NA
DNA: TGTGCCAGCAGTTCCTCTCAGGGAGAGCGCAATCAGCCCCAGCATTTT
CDR3: CASSSSQGERNQPQHF

J: TRBJ2-1
D: TRBD2
V: TRBV9
size: NA
DNA: TGTGCCAGCAGCGTAGAAAGCGGGACCTACAATGAGCAGTTCTTC
CDR3: CASSVESGTYNEQFF

J: TRBJ2-1
D: NA
V: TRBV4-1
size: NA
DNA: TGCGCCAGCAGCCAAGACGGGGGAGCCTACAATGAGCAGTTCTTC
CDR3: CASSQDGGAYNEQFF

J: TRBJ2-7
D: TRBD2
V: TRBV4-1
size: NA
DNA: TGCGCCAGCAGCCAGCTAGCGGGAGCCTACGAGCAGTACTTC
CDR3: CASSQLAGAYEQYF

J: TRBJ2-2
D: NA
V: TRBV5-3
size: NA
DNA: TGTGCCAGAAGCTTGCCTCGGGCAGGGGCCGCCGGCACCGGGGAGCTGTTTTTT
CDR3: CARSLPRAGAAGTGELFF

J: TRBJ2-7
D: NA
V: TRBV11-2
size: NA
DNA: TGTGCCAGCAGCCCCGGAGAAGGCTACGAGCAGTACTTC
CDR3: CASSPGEGYEQYF

J: TRBJ2-7
D: NA
V: TRBV15
size: NA
DNA: TGTGCCACCAGCAGGGCGCCCGGGGATCCCGACTCCTACGAGCAGTACTTC
CDR3: CATSRAPGDPDSYEQYF

J: TRBJ2-5
D: TRBD2
V: TRBV28
size: NA
DNA: TGTGCCAGCAGTTTACCGGGCGGGGGGACCCAGTACTTC
CDR3: CASSLPGGGTQYF

J: TRBJ1-1
D: NA
V: TRBV7-2
size: NA
DNA: TGTGCCAGCAAAATAGGGACTGAAGCTTTCTTT
CDR3: CASKIGTEAFF

J: TRBJ1-1
D: TRBD1
V: TRBV28
size: NA
DNA: TGTGCCAGCTCACCCCGGACAGGGCTGAACACTGAAGCTTTCTTT
CDR3: CASSPRTGLNTEAFF

J: TRBJ2-1
D: TRBD2
V: TRBV2
size: NA
DNA: TGTGCCAGCAGTCCGGGACTAGCGGGACTCAACAATGAGCAGTTCTTC
CDR3: CASSPGLAGLNNEQFF

J: TRBJ2-3
D: NA
V: TRBV4-3
size: NA
DNA: TGCGCCAGCAGCCAAGATGTACGCACAGATACGCAGTATTTT
CDR3: CASSQDVRTDTQYF

J: TRBJ2-4
D: TRBD1
V: TRBV5-1
size: NA
DNA: TGCGCCAGCAGCTTGTTCCCAGGGGGCGAATGGGAAGCCAAAAACATTCAGTACTTC
CDR3: CASSLFPGGEWEAKNIQYF

J: TRBJ2-1
D: TRBD1
V: TRBV13
size: NA
DNA: TGTGCCAGCAGCTCAAAGACAGGGTCAGATAGGATTCGTGAGCAGTTCTTC
CDR3: CASSSKTGSDRIREQFF

J: TRBJ1-1
D: NA
V: TRBV27
size: NA
DNA: TGTGCCAGCAGTTTATCAGGTTCGAACACTGAAGCTTTCTTT
CDR3: CASSLSGSNTEAFF

J: TRBJ2-1
D: NA
V: TRBV7-9
size: few
DNA: TGTGCCAGCAGCTTAGCAGGAACAGATGAGCAGTTCTTC
CDR3: CASSLAGTDEQFF

J: TRBJ1-2
D: TRBD1
V: TRBV7-9
size: NA
DNA: TGTGCCAGCAGCTACGACAGGGAGGGCGACTATGGCTACACCTTC
CDR3: CASSYDREGDYGYTF

J: TRBJ2-2
D: NA
V: TRBV5-1
size: NA
DNA: TGCGCCAGCAGCTTGGGACCAACCGGGGAGCTGTTTTTT
CDR3: CASSLGPTGELFF

J: TRBJ2-7
D: NA
V: TRBV6-5
size: NA
DNA: TGTGCCAGCAGTTACTCGACCGGACAGTCGGTTTACGAGCAGTACTTC
CDR3: CASSYSTGQSVYEQYF

J: TRBJ2-5
D: NA
V: TRBV2
size: NA
DNA: TGTGCCAGCAGTGAAGCCGGTGGGAGAGAGACCCAGTACTTC
CDR3: CASSEAGGRETQYF

J: TRBJ1-1
D: TRBD1
V: TRBV5-1
size: NA
DNA: TGCGCCAGCAGCCCAACGGGACAGCCGAACACTGAAGCTTTCTTT
CDR3: CASSPTGQPNTEAFF

J: TRBJ2-3
D: NA
V: TRBV5-1
size: NA
DNA: TGCGCCAGCAGCTTTAGCATGTACGATACGCAGTATTTT
CDR3: CASSFSMYDTQYF

J: TRBJ2-2
D: NA
V: TRBV9
size: NA
DNA: TGTGCCAGCAGCGTAGGAGGGGCGGGGGAGCTGTTTTTT
CDR3: CASSVGGAGELFF

J: TRBJ1-1
D: NA
V: TRBV20-1
size: NA
DNA: TGCAGTGCCCCTTTGGGGGGCGAAGCTTTCTTT
CDR3: CSAPLGGEAFF

J: TRBJ1-4
D: TRBD1
V: TRBV7-9
size: NA
DNA: TGTGCCAGCAGCCCCCCGGGACAGGGGGCGAGGATGGATGAAAAACTGTTTTTT
CDR3: CASSPPGQGARMDEKLFF

J: TRBJ1-2
D: NA
V: TRBV5-6
size: NA
DNA: TGTGCCAGCAGCTTGGCCTGGGGAGGCTACACCTTC
CDR3: CASSLAWGGYTF

J: TRBJ2-1
D: NA
V: TRBV11-1
size: NA
DNA: TGTGCCAGCAGCTTAGAGGGAGGATACAATGAGCAGTTCTTC
CDR3: CASSLEGGYNEQFF

J: TRBJ2-7
D: NA
V: TRBV5-1
size: NA
DNA: TGCGCCAGCAGCCCAGTAAGCGGCATCTCCTACGAGCAGTACTTC
CDR3: CASSPVSGISYEQYF

J: TRBJ1-1
D: NA
V: TRBV7-9
size: NA
DNA: TGTGCCAGCAGCTTATCTACCACTGAAGCTTTCTTT
CDR3: CASSLSTTEAFF

J: TRBJ2-1
D: NA
V: TRBV4-3
size: NA
DNA: TGCGCCAGCAGCACCTGGACTAACAATGAGCAGTTCTTC
CDR3: CASSTWTNNEQFF

J: TRBJ2-3
D: TRBD2
V: TRBV27
size: NA
DNA: TGTGCCAGCAGTTTACTAGCGGGGGGCCCCACAGATACGCAGTATTTT
CDR3: CASSLLAGGPTDTQYF

J: TRBJ1-1
D: NA
V: TRBV6-5
size: few
DNA: TGTGCCAGCAGTCTACAGTTGAACACTGAAGCTTTCTTT
CDR3: CASSLQLNTEAFF

J: TRBJ2-5
D: NA
V: TRBV29-1
size: NA
DNA: TGCAGCGTTCTAGCCCCCTGGACAGAAGAGACCCAGTACTTC
CDR3: CSVLAPWTEETQYF